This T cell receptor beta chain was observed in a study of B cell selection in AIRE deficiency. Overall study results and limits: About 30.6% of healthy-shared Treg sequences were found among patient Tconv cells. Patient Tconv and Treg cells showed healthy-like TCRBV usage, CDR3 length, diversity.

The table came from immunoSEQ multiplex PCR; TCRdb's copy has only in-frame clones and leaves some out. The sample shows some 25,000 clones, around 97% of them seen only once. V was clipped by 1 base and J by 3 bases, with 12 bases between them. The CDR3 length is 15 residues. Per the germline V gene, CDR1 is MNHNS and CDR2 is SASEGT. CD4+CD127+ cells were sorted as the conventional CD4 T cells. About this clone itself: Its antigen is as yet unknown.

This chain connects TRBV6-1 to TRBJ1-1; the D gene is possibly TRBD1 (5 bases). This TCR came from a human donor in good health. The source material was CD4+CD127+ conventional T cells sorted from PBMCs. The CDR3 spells CASSEGAGSDTEAFF. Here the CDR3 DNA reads TGTGCCAGCAGTGAAGGGGCAGGGTCGGACACTGAAGCTTTCTTT.